This T cell receptor (beta chain) was sequenced in a study of cytomegalovirus exposure and HLA in healthy donors. The CDR3 loop spans 13 amino acids. V was trimmed by 2 bases and J by 9 bases, leaving 9 bases between them. In germline, CDR1 is SGDLS, CDR2 YYNGEE. Note on this clone: Its antigen remains unidentified.

Donors likely had unrecorded immune exposures despite being nominally healthy when sampled. The PCR contained 60 Vbeta and 13 Jbeta primers. In the authors' methods: Among the unique TCR beta chains that a later analysis counted, about 84 million in all, 10 million to 11 million were shared. Measured with immunoSEQ multiplex PCR; TCRdb has only the in-frame clones, and not every one. D and trimming were read from the DNA, whereas the V and J calls and clone size are those reported in that table. The sample shows about 160,000 clones, approximately 81% of them seen only once. Study-level findings and limits: Cytomegalovirus association was assigned to about 150 TCR beta chains. Available immune exposure information covered CMV serostatus only.

The specimen sequenced was PBMCs. The V call is TRBV9, the J call TRBJ1-6, with D unresolved. The origin of this receptor is a man between 18 and 29 years old in good health and CMV-seropositive. The CDR3 reads CASSVYSSSPLHF. The CDR3 DNA sequence: TGTGCCAGCAGCGTGTATTCGAGTTCACCCCTCCACTTT.